The present T cell receptor (beta chain) was sequenced within a study of blood T cell repertoires in COVID-19. Study at large: Samples representing acute and convalescent COVID-19 were sourced from the United States, Italy and Spain.

There are 14 residues in the CDR3. Germline V CDR1 and CDR2: MDHEN, SYDVKM. The V end lost 6 bases, the J end lost 0 bases, and 8 bases lay between the germline ends. Profiling relied on immunoSEQ multiplex PCR, and the TCRdb table lists in-frame clones only, not all of them. The top ten hold around 2.2% of the sample, which has under 30,000 clones, about 91% seen once. Sequencing was performed on peripheral blood. This TCR derives from a man aged 45 to 65 with active COVID-19. The chain couples TRBV28 to TRBJ1-4, with D tentatively TRBD1 (5 bases). CDR3 loop: CASSPGTTNEKLFF. The CDR3 DNA follows: TGTGCCAGCAGCCCAGGGACAACTAATGAAAAACTGTTTTTT.